This T cell receptor (beta chain) was documented in a study of cytotoxic CD8 clonotypes in ibrutinib-treated CLL (dated by TCRdb to the early 2020s). Regarding the research as a whole: In this cohort, about 15 patients were treatment-naive and ten to twelve were relapsed/refractory, while approximately 18 had unmutated IGHV. Partial responses were observed in about 25 patients and complete responses in 2; after a median follow-up of 68 months, remission was maintained in 14 patients and progression was observed in approximately 12. Response samples were obtained after a median of around 11 months of treatment, with a range of roughly 6 to 36 months. An average of 255,043 productive templates and 94,082 productive rearrangements was obtained per sample. Of the approximately 90 people in the trial, 25 to 30 had longitudinal samples available. Cryopreserved peripheral blood mononuclear cells were obtained prior to treatment, at the time of response, and at either disease progression or sustained remission. Patients were still on ibrutinib when every remission and progressive disease sample was collected. What the work shows at the level of the full study, not this receptor alone: Clonality rose at ibrutinib response, remained stable during sustained remission, and dropped back toward baseline at progression. At baseline, clonality was higher than in age-matched healthy donors and showed a strong correlation with circulating CD8+ T-cell counts. Sampling times were not matched between patients in sustained remission and patients whose disease was progressing, and lymph node repertoires were not examined. Public clonotypes were found to be uncommon and were observed to contract or remain stable during treatment; the increase in clonality was shown to reflect expansion of private clonotypes at ibrutinib response.

About this clone: Which antigen it targets is not known. No per-base quality is available; no much larger clone lies one base away.

On a MiSeq, deep resolution sequencing aimed for a depth between 1 in 1 million and 1 in 200,000 T cells, with each clonotype covered about 9.2x on average. The immunoSEQ hsTCRB Kit was used to generate the TCR beta libraries. The source study handled its data this way. The data were analyzed with ImmunoSEQ Analyzer and ImmunoSEQ Data Assistant, and V, D and J gene assignments followed IMGT definitions. Clonality was computed as one minus normalized Shannon entropy of productive rearrangement frequencies, ranging from 0 to 1. Public clonotype analysis was restricted to overrepresented clonotypes comprising at least 0.05% of each patient's repertoire. About a dozen repertoires from age-matched healthy donors, obtained from immuneACCESS, served as clonality controls. Drawn from immuneACCESS, this table holds only the in-frame rearrangements with V and J called that TCRdb kept. Clones are partly lost; checked studies trace under half to an unresolved V gene and leave the rest unexplained. V and J calls plus clone size are reproduced from that table; the DNA served to infer D and trimming. This sample comprises approximately 100,000 clones, roughly three quarters of them detected only once. Under 30% of the sample goes to the ten largest clones.

The CDR3 runs 17 amino acids, cysteine and phenylalanine included. The entry retains the CDR3 DNA only, 51 bases that are in frame from base 1. CDR1 and CDR2 were assigned from the germline V gene (reference sequence) as LNHDA and SQIVND. V lost 7 bases and J lost 3 bases, and the count of bases not matched to a germline gene is 14. In light of the paper, this sample's time point label describes: roughly 23 months on ibrutinib. For TCR beta library preparation, about 2 micrograms of genomic DNA were extracted from the cryopreserved PBMCs. Longitudinal blood samples from CLL patients on ibrutinib monotherapy were analyzed using high-throughput TCR beta sequencing. The patients took part in an open-label, single-center phase 2 trial of ibrutinib monotherapy.

The origin of this receptor is a human donor with chronic lymphocytic leukemia. Sequences were derived from PBMCs, sampled after 24 months of ibrutinib treatment. This sequence uses TRBV19 and TRBJ2-2; the junction holds 7 bases that match TRBD2. The CDR3 in this case is CASISLGGGAHTGELFF. The DNA sequence is given as TGTGCCAGTATATCCCTTGGGGGGGGAGCCCACACCGGGGAGCTGTTTTTT. With all but the CDR3 taken from the reference TRBV19 and TRBJ2-2 genes, the full variable domain is: DGGITQSPKYLFRKEGQNVTLSCEQNLNHDAMYWYRQDPGQGLRLIYYSQIVNDFQKGDIAEGYSVSREKKESFPLTVTSAQKNPTAFYLCASISLGGGAHTGELFFGEGSRLTVL.